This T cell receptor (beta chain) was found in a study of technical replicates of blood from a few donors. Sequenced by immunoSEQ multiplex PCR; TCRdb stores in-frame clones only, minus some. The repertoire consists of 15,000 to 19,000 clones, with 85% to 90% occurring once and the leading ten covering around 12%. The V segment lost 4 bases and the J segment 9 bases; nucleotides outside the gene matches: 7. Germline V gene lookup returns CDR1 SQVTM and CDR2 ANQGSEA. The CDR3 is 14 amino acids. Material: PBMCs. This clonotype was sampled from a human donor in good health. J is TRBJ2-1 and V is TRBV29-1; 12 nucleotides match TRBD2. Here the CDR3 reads CSVVSSGRALEQFF. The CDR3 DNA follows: TGCAGCGTTGTGTCTAGCGGGAGGGCCCTTGAGCAGTTCTTC.